The 20 T cell receptor beta chains below come from one sample, sequenced in a study of shared clonotypes between healthy human individuals. The protocol was immunoSEQ multiplex PCR, while the TCRdb copy is restricted to in-frame clones and leaves out a portion. The data show roughly 480,000 clones, 79% seen once. Material for sequencing was PBMCs. The receptors shown here come from a woman in her thirties or forties in good health. Some clones in this sample may be carry-over from other donors' samples.

CDR3: CASSSGGGPDEQYF. The CDR3 region has the DNA TGTGCCAGCAGCTCAGGAGGGGGGCCGGACGAGCAGTACTTC. The chain combines TRBV7-6 with TRBJ2-7; D is possibly TRBD1 or TRBD2 (6 bases each). Germline-derived CDR1 and CDR2 are SGHVS and FNYEAQ. There are 14 residues in the CDR3. V lost 4 bases to trimming and J lost 5 bases, with 15 bases between them.

A single count supports this clone. V is TRBV29-1 and J is TRBJ2-1; no definite D call. The germline V gene encodes CDR1 SQVTM and CDR2 ANQGSEA. Trimming pared 4 bases from V and 4 bases from J, leaving 2 bases between. The CDR3 spans 10 residues. CDR3 in DNA: TGCAGCGTTGTGTACAATGAGCAGTTCTTC. Its translation is CSVVYNEQFF.

In this sample, this clone turned up once. The chain is built from TRBV6-5 and TRBJ1-1; D remains ambiguous. Trimming shortened V by 5 bases and J by 0 bases, and 10 bases separated the two germline ends. Germline CDR1 is MNHEY and CDR2 is SVGAGI. The CDR3 has 14 residues. CDR3 region: CASSTITVNTEAFF. CDR3 in DNA: TGTGCCAGCAGTACCATTACAGTGAACACTGAAGCTTTCTTT.

The V and J genes are TRBV12-5 and TRBJ2-5; a weak D match, TRBD2 (6 bases). The germline V gene encodes CDR1 LGHNT and CDR2 FRNRAP. This CDR3 comprises 15 residues. V shed 5 bases and J shed 5 bases, with 18 bases lying between them. The CDR3 bases are TGTGCTAGTGGTCCCGGGACTGCTTTATGGGAGACCCAGTACTTC. Protein: CASGPGTALWETQYF.

The chain joins TRBV27 to TRBJ1-4; no clear D. This CDR3 contains 15 residues. Between the trimmed V and J ends, which lost 4 bases and 4 bases, there was a span of 13 bases. Germline V lookup: CDR1 MNHEY, CDR2 SMNVEV (reference sequence). CDR3 region: CASSSHPGYNEKLFF. CDR3 coding DNA: TGTGCCAGCAGTTCCCACCCGGGGTATAATGAAAAACTGTTTTTT.

The chain employs TRBV7-2 and TRBJ2-6; D uncertain. The CDR3 covers 12 residues. Trimming took off 5 bases at V and 12 bases at J, with 11 bases between the two ends. Germline assignment: CDR1 SGHTA and CDR2 FQGNSA. CDR3 DNA sequence: TGTGCCAGCAGCCCGGGCCTCGGCGTCCTGACTTTC. Amino acid sequence: CASSPGLGVLTF.

This chain joins TRBV10-1 and TRBJ1-2, with a possible D match to TRBD1 (5 bases). CDR3 size: 16 residues. CDR1 is WNHNN and CDR2 is SYGVQD in the germline V gene (reference sequence). Trimming removed 4 bases from V and 5 bases from J, with 20 bases in between. The CDR3 is CASSVKVRVEEYGYTF. CDR3 sequence (DNA): TGCGCCAGCAGTGTGAAAGTCAGGGTTGAGGAATATGGCTACACCTTC.

This chain joins TRBV7-6 and TRBJ2-5; 12 bases are shared with TRBD2. The V segment lost 2 bases and the J segment 4 bases; nucleotides outside the gene matches: 8. The CDR3 has 17 amino acids. CDR1 and CDR2 from the germline V gene are SGHVS and FNYEAQ. DNA for the CDR3: TGTGCCAGCAGCTTATCGACTAGCGGGAGCGGACTAGAGACCCAGTACTTC. Translated, it gives CASSLSTSGSGLETQYF.

The chain employs TRBV2 and TRBJ2-1, with 8 positions matching TRBD2. Per germline, CDR1 SNHLY and CDR2 FYNNEI. J lost 6 bases, V lost 2 bases, and 9 bases had no gene match. The length of the CDR3 is 16 residues. DNA of the CDR3: TGTGCCAGCAGTGAATATCCTAGCGGGTATACCAATGAGCAGTTCTTC. This sequence encodes CASSEYPSGYTNEQFF.

This clone was picked up one time. The chain is built from TRBV9 and TRBJ1-5; 7 nucleotides match TRBD1. The CDR3 has 15 residues. CDR1 SGDLS and CDR2 YYNGEE come from the germline V gene. With 3 bases clipped from V and 2 bases from J, the junction kept 5 bases outside the gene matches. CDR3 amino acids: CASSATGRGNQPQHF. The CDR3 DNA is TGTGCCAGCAGCGCGACAGGGAGGGGCAATCAGCCCCAGCATTTT.

This rearrangement joins TRBV7-3 to TRBJ2-1; 8 positions match TRBD2. The CDR3 is 15 amino acids. V dropped 5 bases and J dropped 3; count of bases not matched to a gene: 6. The germline V gene encodes CDR1 SGHTA and CDR2 FQGTGA. The CDR3 coding sequence is TGTGCCAGCAGCCCACGGGAGGGGGGCTACAATGAGCAGTTCTTC. Its protein is CASSPREGGYNEQFF.

V usage is TRBV5-5 and J usage is TRBJ2-2; 7 bases match TRBD2. V shed 2 bases, J shed 4 bases, and the junction held 5 bases outside the gene matches. There are 15 residues in the CDR3. Per the germline V gene, CDR1 is SGHKS and CDR2 is YYEKEE (reference sequence). CDR3 loop: CASSFGGSGTGELFF. The DNA of the CDR3 is TGTGCCAGCAGCTTCGGGGGGAGTGGCACCGGGGAGCTGTTTTTT.

This clone appeared a single time. The gene calls are TRBV7-2 and TRBJ2-1, with 8 bases identical to TRBD2. V trimming: 1 base; J trimming: 5 bases; junction bases outside the gene matches: 7. The CDR3 consists of 16 residues. The germline V gene encodes CDR1 SGHTA and CDR2 FQGNSA. DNA of the CDR3: TGTGCCAGCAGCTTAGTGCCCGGGACTAGTAACAATGAGCAGTTCTTC. Translating it yields CASSLVPGTSNNEQFF. The entire variable domain, with the rest obtained from reference TRBV7-2 and TRBJ2-1, is as follows: GAGVSQSPSNKVTEKGKDVELRCDPISGHTALYWYRQSLGQGLEFLIYFQGNSAPDKSGLPSDRFSAERTGGSVSTLTIQRTQQEDSAVYLCASSLVPGTSNNEQFFGPGTRLTVL.

The chain recombines TRBV29-1 with TRBJ2-2, with D perhaps TRBD1 or TRBD2 (5 bases each). Trimming took 4 bases from V and 0 from J, leaving 6 bases between them. Germline CDR1 is SQVTM and CDR2 is ANQGSEA. The CDR3 is made up of 13 amino acids. The CDR3 sequence is CSVGGPNTGELFF. The CDR3 coding sequence is TGCAGCGTTGGGGGACCGAACACCGGGGAGCTGTTTTTT.

This rearrangement joins TRBV28 to TRBJ2-4, with TRBD1 matching over 8 bases. Germline V gives CDR1 MDHEN, CDR2 SYDVKM. CDR3 size: 13 residues. J gave up 8 bases and V 9 bases, and 9 bases lay outside the gene matches. CDR3 sequence (DNA): TGTGCCAGTACACGACAGGGGTTGGACATTCAGTACTTC. The encoded protein is CASTRQGLDIQYF.

The chain's CDR3 is CAISPGTGMGTEAFF. The CDR3 DNA reads TGTGCCATCAGCCCGGGGACAGGGATGGGTACTGAAGCTTTCTTT. The chain links TRBV10-3 to TRBJ1-1, with TRBD1 matching 9 bases. The germline V gene encodes CDR1 ENHRY and CDR2 SYGVKD. V was clipped by 6 bases and J by 5 bases; unmatched bases: 10. The CDR3 has 15 residues.

V is TRBV5-6 and J is TRBJ2-2; 14 nucleotides match TRBD2. The CDR3 length is 17 residues. Germline CDR1 SGHDT, CDR2 YYEEEE. The V and J ends lost 4 bases and 5 bases, in that order; junction bases with no gene match: 7. The CDR3 DNA follows: TGTGCCAGCAGCCTTGGGACTAGCGGGAGTTGGACCGGGGAGCTGTTTTTT. Translating gives CASSLGTSGSWTGELFF. The whole variable domain, remainder taken from reference TRBV5-6 and TRBJ2-2, is DAGVTQSPTHLIKTRGQQVTLRCSPKSGHDTVSWYQQALGQGPQFIFQYYEEEERQRGNFPDRFSGHQFPNYSSELNVNALLLGDSALYLCASSLGTSGSWTGELFFGEGSRLTVL.

CDR3 loop: CASSLTEATGGELFF. CDR3 nucleotides: TGCGCCAGCAGCTTAACTGAGGCCACCGGCGGGGAGCTGTTTTTT. V and J are TRBV5-1 and TRBJ2-2; D remains ambiguous. The CDR3 has 15 amino acids. Trimming took 2 bases from V and 7 from J, leaving 15 bases between them. Germline V gene sequence: CDR1 SGHRS, CDR2 YFSETQ.

The chain carries TRBV7-8 and TRBJ2-7; tentative D call: TRBD1 (6 bases). This CDR3 has 14 amino acids. CDR1 SGHVS and CDR2 FQNEAQ come from the germline V gene. Trimming removed 1 base from V and 6 bases from J, with 13 bases in between. CDR3 in amino acids: CASSLGNREGEQYF. The CDR3 DNA reads as TGTGCCAGCAGCTTAGGGAACAGGGAAGGCGAGCAGTACTTC.

This clone was detected only once. The chain combines TRBV7-2 with TRBJ2-3; TRBD1 matches 8 bases. CDR1 is SGHTA, CDR2 FQGNSA, per germline. V dropped 4 bases and J dropped 7; count of bases not matched to a gene: 7. The CDR3 has 14 residues. CDR3 amino acids: CASSSQGESNTQYF. CDR3 in DNA: TGTGCCAGCAGCTCACAGGGGGAGTCGAATACGCAGTATTTT.